This T cell receptor (beta chain) was identified during a study of beta chain features in type 1 diabetes. Sequencing targeted expressed TCRB transcripts, as all isolated RNA had been reverse transcribed. Generated by immunoSEQ multiplex PCR, the TCRdb table keeps only in-frame clones and is missing some. The table shows more than 250,000 clones, with around 16% occurring only once. The CDR3 is 15 residues long. Per germline, CDR1 SGDLS and CDR2 YYNGEE. After removal of 4 bases from V and 5 bases from J, the junction contained 9 bases not matched to a gene. Heparinised blood was drawn once per donor, averaging about 100 mL. Findings and caveats of the study: Type 1 diabetes patients had TCRB CDR3s that were shorter (moderately but significantly so) in all four CD4+ subsets. Within patients, naive, central memory and Treg TCRB repertoires seemed more similar than within healthy donors.

A word on this clone: Its specificity is not known.

The chain is built from TRBV9 and TRBJ1-1; 9 bases agree with TRBD1. The TCR comes from a man aged 18 to 30 with type 1 diabetes. The sample taken for sequencing was naive CD4+ T cells from blood. CDR3 sequence: CASSPRQGEWTEAFF. Written as DNA, the CDR3 is TGTGCCAGCAGCCCCAGACAGGGGGAGTGGACTGAAGCTTTCTTT.